The text below deals with one TCR beta chain. The CDR3 contains 16 residues. Individuals drawn from 20 to 25 US areas were about 18 to 90 years old. The study counted Cohort 3 donors as recovered given two negative PCRs, clearance, or symptom resolution. The repertoire was sequenced with immunoSEQ multiplex PCR; TCRdb's copy has only in-frame clones and lacks some. The data show fewer than 350,000 clones, over 75% seen once. The data derive from a study of blood T cell repertoires in COVID-19. Sequenced sample: PBMCs or T cells enriched from blood (not recorded which). V and J are TRBV21-1 and TRBJ2-2; the listed D gene, TRBD2, was not tested against the DNA. TRBV21-1 is a documented pseudogene. This clonotype was obtained from a woman between 35 and 50 years old who had recovered from COVID-19. CDR3 region: CASSKHRDSSTGELFF. CDR3 coding DNA: TGTGCCAGCAGCAAACACCGGGACTCGAGCACCGGGGAGCTGTTTTTT.